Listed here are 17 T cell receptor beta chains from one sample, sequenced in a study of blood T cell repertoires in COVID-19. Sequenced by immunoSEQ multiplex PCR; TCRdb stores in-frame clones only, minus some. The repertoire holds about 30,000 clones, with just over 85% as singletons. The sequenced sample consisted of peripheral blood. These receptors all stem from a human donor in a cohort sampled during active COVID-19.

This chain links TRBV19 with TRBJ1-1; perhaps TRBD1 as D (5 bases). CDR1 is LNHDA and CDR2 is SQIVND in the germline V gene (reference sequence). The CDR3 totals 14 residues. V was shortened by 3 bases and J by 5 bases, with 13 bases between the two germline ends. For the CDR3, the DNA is TGTGCCAGTAGTATTACAGGCTTGAGGACTGAAGCTTTCTTT. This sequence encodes CASSITGLRTEAFF.

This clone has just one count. CDR3: CASSSAGGNTEAFF. DNA of the CDR3: TGCGCCAGCAGCTCGGCGGGAGGCAACACTGAAGCTTTCTTT. The rearrangement uses TRBV5-1 and TRBJ1-1; no definite D call. The V gene lost 3 bases and the J gene lost 2 bases, with 11 bases spanning the gap. In germline, CDR1 is SGHRS, CDR2 YFSETQ. This CDR3 spans 14 amino acids.

DNA for the CDR3: TGTGCCAGCAAAACCGGGACAGGGAATTCACCCCTCCACTTT. It codes for CASKTGTGNSPLHF. The chain links TRBV27 to TRBJ1-6, with TRBD1 matching 9 bases. Germline trimming cut 7 bases from V and 7 bases from J; bases unmatched to any gene: 5. Germline V gene data show CDR1 as MNHEY and CDR2 as SMNVEV (reference sequence). The CDR3 loop spans 14 amino acids.

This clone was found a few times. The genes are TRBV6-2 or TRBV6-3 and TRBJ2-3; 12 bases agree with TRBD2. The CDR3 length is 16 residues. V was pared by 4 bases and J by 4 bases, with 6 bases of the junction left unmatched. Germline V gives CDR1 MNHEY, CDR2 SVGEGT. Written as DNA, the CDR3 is TGTGCCAGCAGTTTAACTAGCGGGGGGAGGGCAGATACGCAGTATTTT. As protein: CASSLTSGGRADTQYF.

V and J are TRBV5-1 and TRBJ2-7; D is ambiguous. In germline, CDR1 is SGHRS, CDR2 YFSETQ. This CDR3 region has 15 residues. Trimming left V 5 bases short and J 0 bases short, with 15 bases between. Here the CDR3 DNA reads TGCGCCAGCAGAAATCCGGCTAGGAGCTCCTACGAGCAGTACTTC. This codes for CASRNPARSSYEQYF. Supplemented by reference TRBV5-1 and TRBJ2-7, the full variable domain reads KAGVTQTPRYLIKTRGQQVTLSCSPISGHRSVSWYQQTPGQGLQFLFEYFSETQRNKGNFPGRFSGRQFSNSRSEMNVSTLELGDSALYLCASRNPARSSYEQYFGPGTRLTVT.

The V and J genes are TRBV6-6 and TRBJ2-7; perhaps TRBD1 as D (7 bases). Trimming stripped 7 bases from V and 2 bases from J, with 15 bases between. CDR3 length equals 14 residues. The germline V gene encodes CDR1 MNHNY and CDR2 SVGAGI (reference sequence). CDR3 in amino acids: CASTPGDSPYEQYF. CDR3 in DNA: TGTGCCAGCACCCCGGGGGACAGCCCCTACGAGCAGTACTTC.

As DNA, the CDR3 is TGTGCCAGCAGCCTGACAGGACAGGGCCGTTATGGCTACACCTTC. Translated, it gives CASSLTGQGRYGYTF. V usage is TRBV5-4 and J usage is TRBJ1-2; 8 bases fit TRBD1. The CDR3 is 15 amino acids. Germline V gene data show CDR1 as SGHNT and CDR2 as YYREEE (reference sequence). The V and J ends lost 4 bases and 5 bases, in that order; junction bases with no gene match: 10.

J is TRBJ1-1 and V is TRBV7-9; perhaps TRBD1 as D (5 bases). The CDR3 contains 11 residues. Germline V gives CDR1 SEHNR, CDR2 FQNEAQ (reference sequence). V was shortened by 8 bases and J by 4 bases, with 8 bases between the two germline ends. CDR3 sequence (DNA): TGTGCCAGCGACACAGGCACTGAAGCTTTCTTT. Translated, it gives CASDTGTEAFF.

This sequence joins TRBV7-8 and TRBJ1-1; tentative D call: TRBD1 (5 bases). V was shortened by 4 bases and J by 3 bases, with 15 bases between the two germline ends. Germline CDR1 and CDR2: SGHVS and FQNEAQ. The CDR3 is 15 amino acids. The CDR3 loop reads CASSSQDTRDTEAFF. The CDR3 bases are TGTGCCAGCAGCTCCCAGGACACCAGGGACACTGAAGCTTTCTTT.

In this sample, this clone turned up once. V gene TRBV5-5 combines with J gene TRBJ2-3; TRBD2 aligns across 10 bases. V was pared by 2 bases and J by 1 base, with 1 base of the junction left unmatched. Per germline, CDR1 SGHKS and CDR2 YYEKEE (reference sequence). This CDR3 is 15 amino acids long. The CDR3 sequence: CASSLTSGGTDTQYF. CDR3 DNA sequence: TGTGCCAGCAGCTTAACTAGCGGGGGCACAGATACGCAGTATTTT.

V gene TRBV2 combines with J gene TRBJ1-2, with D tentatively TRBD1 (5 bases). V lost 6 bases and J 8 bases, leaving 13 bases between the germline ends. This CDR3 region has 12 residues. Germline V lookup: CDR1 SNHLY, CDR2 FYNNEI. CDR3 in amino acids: CASREGIRGYTF. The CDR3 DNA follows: TGTGCCAGCAGGGAGGGGATTAGGGGCTACACCTTC.

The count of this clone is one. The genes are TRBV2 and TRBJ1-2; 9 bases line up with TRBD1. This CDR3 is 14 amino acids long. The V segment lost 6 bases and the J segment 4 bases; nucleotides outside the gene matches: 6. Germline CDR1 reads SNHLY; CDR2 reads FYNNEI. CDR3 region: CASSRDREVYGYTF. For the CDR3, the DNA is TGTGCCAGCAGCCGGGACAGGGAAGTCTATGGCTACACCTTC.

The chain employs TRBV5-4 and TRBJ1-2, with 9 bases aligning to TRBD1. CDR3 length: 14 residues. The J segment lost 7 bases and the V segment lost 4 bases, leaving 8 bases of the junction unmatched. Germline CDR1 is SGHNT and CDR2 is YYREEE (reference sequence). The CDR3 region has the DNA TGTGCCAGCAGCAGGGAGCCGACAGGGGGTGGCTACACCTTC. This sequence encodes CASSREPTGGGYTF. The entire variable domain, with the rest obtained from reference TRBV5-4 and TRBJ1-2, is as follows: ETGVTQSPTHLIKTRGQQVTLRCSSQSGHNTVSWYQQALGQGPQFIFQYYREEENGRGNFPPRFSGLQFPNYSSELNVNALELDDSALYLCASSREPTGGGYTFGSGTRLTVV.

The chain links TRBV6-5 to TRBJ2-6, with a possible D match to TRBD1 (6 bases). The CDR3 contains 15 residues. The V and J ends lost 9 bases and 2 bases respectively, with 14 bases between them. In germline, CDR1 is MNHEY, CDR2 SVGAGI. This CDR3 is CARDRGVPGANVLTF. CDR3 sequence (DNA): TGTGCCAGGGACAGAGGGGTCCCTGGGGCCAACGTCCTGACTTTC.

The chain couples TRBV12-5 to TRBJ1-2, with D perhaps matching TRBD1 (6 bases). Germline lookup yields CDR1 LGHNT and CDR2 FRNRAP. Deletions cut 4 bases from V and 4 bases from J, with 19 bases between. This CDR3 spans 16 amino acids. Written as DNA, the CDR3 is TGTGCTAGTGGTTCGGCGACGAGACAGGAGACCTATGGCTACACCTTC. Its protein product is CASGSATRQETYGYTF.

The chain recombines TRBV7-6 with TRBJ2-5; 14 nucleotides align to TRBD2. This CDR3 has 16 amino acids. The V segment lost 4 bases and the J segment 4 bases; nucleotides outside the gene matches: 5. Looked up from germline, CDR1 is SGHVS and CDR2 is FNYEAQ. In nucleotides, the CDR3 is TGTGCCAGCAGCTCTCCGACTAGCGGGGGGGCAGAGACCCAGTACTTC. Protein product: CASSSPTSGGAETQYF.

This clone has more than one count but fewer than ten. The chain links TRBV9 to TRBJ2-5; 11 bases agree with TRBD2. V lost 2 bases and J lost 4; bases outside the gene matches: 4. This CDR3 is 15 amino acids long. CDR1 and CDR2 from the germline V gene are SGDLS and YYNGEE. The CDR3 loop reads CASSVLAGGRETQYF. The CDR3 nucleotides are TGTGCCAGCAGCGTTTTAGCGGGGGGGCGAGAGACCCAGTACTTC.